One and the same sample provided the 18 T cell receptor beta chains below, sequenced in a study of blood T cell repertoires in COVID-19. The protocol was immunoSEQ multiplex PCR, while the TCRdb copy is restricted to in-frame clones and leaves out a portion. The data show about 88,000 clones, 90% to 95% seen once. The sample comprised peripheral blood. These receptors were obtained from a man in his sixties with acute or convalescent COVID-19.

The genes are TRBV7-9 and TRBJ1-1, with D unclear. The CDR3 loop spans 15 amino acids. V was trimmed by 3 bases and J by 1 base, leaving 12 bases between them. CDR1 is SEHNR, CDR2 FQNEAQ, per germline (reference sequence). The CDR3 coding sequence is TGTGCCAGCAGCTTCGCCGATCGGAGGAACACTGAAGCTTTCTTT. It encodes CASSFADRRNTEAFF.

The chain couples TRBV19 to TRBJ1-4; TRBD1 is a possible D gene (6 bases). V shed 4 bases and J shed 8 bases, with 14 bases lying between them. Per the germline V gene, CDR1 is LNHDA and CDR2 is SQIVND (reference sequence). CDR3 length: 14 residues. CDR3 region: CASSKGQENEKLFF. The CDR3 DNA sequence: TGTGCCAGTAGTAAGGGACAAGAGAACGAAAAACTGTTTTTT. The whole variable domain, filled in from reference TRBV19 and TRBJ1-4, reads DGGITQSPKYLFRKEGQNVTLSCEQNLNHDAMYWYRQDPGQGLRLIYYSQIVNDFQKGDIAEGYSVSREKKESFPLTVTSAQKNPTAFYLCASSKGQENEKLFFGSGTQLSVL.

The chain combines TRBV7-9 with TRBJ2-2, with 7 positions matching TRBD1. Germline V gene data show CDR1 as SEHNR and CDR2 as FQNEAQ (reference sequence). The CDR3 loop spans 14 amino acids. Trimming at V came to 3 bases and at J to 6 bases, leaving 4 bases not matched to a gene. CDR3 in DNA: TGTGCCAGCAGCTTGACAGGGAGCGCCGGGGAGCTGTTTTTT. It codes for CASSLTGSAGELFF.

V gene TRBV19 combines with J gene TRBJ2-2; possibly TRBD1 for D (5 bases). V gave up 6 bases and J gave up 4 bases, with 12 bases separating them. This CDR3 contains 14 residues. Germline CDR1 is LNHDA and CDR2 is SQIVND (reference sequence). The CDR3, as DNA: TGTGCCAGTAGCATCAACCAGGGCACCGGGGAGCTGTTTTTT. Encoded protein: CASSINQGTGELFF.

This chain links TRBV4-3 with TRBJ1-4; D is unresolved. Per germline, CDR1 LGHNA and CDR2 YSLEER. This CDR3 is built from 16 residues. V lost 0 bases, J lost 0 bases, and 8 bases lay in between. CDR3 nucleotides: TGCGCCAGCAGCCAAGATACGGAGTCAACTAATGAAAAACTGTTTTTT. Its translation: CASSQDTESTNEKLFF.

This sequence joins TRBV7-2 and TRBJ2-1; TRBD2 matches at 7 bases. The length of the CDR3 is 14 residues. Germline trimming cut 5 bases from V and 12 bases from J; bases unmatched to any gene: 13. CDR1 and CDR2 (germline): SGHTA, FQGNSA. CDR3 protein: CASSPRLAEGRQFF. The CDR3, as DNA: TGTGCCAGCAGCCCGCGGCTAGCGGAAGGGCGGCAGTTCTTC.

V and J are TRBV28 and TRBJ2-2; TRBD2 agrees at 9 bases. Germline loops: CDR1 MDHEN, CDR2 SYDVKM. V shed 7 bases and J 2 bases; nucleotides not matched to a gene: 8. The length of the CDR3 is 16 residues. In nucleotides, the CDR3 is TGTGCCAGCACCTTGGGGCTAGCGGGAAACACCGGGGAGCTGTTTTTT. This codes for CASTLGLAGNTGELFF.

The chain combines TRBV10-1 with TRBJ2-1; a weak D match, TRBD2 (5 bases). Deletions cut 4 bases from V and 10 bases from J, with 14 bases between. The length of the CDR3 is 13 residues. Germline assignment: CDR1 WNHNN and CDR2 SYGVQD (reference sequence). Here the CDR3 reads CASSVSAAREQFF. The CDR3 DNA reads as TGCGCCAGCAGTGTTAGCGCGGCGAGGGAGCAGTTCTTC.

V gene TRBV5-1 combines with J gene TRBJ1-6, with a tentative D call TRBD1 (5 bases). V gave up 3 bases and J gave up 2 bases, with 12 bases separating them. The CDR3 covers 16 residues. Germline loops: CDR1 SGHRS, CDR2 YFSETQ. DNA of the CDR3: TGCGCCAGCAGCTCGGCGACAGCCGCCTATAATTCACCCCTCCACTTT. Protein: CASSSATAAYNSPLHF.

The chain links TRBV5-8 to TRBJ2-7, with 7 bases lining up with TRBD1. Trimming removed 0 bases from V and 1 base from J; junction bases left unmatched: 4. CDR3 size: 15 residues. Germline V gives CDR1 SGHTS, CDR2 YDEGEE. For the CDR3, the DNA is TGTGCCAGCAGCTTGGGTCCAGGGGGTTCCTACGAGCAGTACTTC. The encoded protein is CASSLGPGGSYEQYF.

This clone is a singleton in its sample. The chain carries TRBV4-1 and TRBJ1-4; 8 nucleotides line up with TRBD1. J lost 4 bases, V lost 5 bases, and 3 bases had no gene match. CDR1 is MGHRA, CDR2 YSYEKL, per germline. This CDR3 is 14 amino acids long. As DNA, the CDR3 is TGCGCCAGCAGCAGGACAGGGATTAATGAAAAACTGTTTTTT. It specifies CASSRTGINEKLFF.

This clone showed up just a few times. This CDR3 is CANPGPLLAGPSYNEQFF. DNA for the CDR3: TGCGCCAACCCAGGGCCCCTACTAGCGGGACCCTCCTACAATGAGCAGTTCTTC. The gene calls are TRBV10-1 and TRBJ2-1, with 10 bases that match TRBD2. This CDR3 spans 18 amino acids. The ends lost 10 bases at V and 0 bases at J; junction bases unmatched: 15. Per the germline V gene, CDR1 is WNHNN and CDR2 is SYGVQD (reference sequence).

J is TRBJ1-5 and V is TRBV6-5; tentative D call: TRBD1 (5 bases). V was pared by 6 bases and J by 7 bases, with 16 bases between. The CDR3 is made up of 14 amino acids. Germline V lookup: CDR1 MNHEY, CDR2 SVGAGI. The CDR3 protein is CASREGPGGQPQHF. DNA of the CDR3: TGTGCCAGCAGGGAGGGGCCGGGGGGGCAGCCCCAGCATTTT.

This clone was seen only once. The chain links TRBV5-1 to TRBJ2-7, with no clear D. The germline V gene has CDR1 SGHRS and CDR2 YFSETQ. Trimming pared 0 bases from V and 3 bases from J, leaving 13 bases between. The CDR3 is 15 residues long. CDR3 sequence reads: CASSLDWSGVYEQYF. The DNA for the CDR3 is TGCGCCAGCAGCTTGGATTGGTCTGGAGTCTACGAGCAGTACTTC.

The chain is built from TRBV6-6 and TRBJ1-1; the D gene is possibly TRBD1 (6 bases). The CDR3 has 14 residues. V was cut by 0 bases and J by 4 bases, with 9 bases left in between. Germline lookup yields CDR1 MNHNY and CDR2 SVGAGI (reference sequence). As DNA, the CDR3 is TGTGCCAGCAGTTACTCGAGGGGGAGCACTGAAGCTTTCTTT. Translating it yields CASSYSRGSTEAFF.

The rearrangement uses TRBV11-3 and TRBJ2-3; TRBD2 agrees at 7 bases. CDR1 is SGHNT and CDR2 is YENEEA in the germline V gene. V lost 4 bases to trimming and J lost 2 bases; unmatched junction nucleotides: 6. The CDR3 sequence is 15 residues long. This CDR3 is CASSWGREVTDTQYF. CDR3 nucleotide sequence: TGTGCCAGCAGCTGGGGCCGGGAGGTCACAGATACGCAGTATTTT.

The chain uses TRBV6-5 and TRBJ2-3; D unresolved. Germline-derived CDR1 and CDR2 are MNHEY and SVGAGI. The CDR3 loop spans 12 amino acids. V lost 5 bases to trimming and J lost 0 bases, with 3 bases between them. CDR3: CASSPSTDTQYF. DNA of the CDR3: TGTGCCAGCAGTCCTAGCACAGATACGCAGTATTTT.

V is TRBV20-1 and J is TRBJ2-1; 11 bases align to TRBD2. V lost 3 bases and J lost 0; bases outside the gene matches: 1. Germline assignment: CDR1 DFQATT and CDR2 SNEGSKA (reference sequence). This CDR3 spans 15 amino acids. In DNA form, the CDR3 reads TGCAGTGCTAGTAGCGGGAGGGGCTCCTACAATGAGCAGTTCTTC. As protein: CSASSGRGSYNEQFF.